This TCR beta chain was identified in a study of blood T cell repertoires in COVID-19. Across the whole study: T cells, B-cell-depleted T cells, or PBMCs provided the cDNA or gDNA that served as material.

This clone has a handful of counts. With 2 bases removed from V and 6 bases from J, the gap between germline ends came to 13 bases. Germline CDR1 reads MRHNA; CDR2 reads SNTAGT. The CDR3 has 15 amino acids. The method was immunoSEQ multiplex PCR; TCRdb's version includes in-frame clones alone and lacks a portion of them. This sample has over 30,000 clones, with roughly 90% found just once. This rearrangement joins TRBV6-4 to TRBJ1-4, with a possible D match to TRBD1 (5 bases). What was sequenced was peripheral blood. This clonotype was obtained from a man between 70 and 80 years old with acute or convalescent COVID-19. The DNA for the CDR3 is TGTGCCAGCAGTGACCGACAGAGCTCTTATGAAAAACTGTTTTTT. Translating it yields CASSDRQSSYEKLFF.